The 27 T cell receptor beta chains below were found in one sample sequenced in a study of regulatory T cells in long-lasting Graves disease. The TCR beta library used iRepertoire HTBI primers with Arm-PCR amplification of CDR3. One entry per CDR3 protein results from TCRdb running MiXCR on the multiplex PCR reads. The sample lists approximately 400,000 distinct CDR3 sequences; 15% were seen once. Time point of the sample: newly diagnosed GD, antithyroid drugs for less than 3 months. Researchers made the TCR library from RNA that was extracted from PBMCs. The same data also went into a second study, on T cells in Graves' hyperthyroidism and ophthalmopathy.

The material was peripheral blood mononuclear cells (PBMCs), obtained at new diagnosis, from a patient treated with antithyroid drugs. The source of these receptors is a woman between 35 and 50 years old with Graves disease.

The CDR3 sequence: CASSHPGADIQYF. The CDR3 DNA is TGTGCCAGCAGCCACCCCGGGGCGGACATTCAGTACTTC. The chain employs TRBV7-6 and TRBJ2-4; tentatively, D is TRBD1 or TRBD2 (5 bases each). Deletions cut 5 bases from V and 8 bases from J, with 13 bases between. Germline CDR1 SGHVS, CDR2 FNYEAQ. This CDR3 is built from 13 residues.

Ten or more counts support this clonotype. J is TRBJ1-3 and V is TRBV12-3 or TRBV12-4; no clear D. The CDR3 contains 16 residues. V dropped 5 bases and J dropped 2 bases, with 16 bases sitting between them. This CDR3 is CASSPRVDRPGNTIYF. DNA of the CDR3: TGTGCCAGCAGTCCCCGGGTTGACCGACCTGGAAACACCATATATTTT.

This clonotype was seen repeatedly, ten times or more. The rearrangement uses TRBV7-6 and TRBJ2-7; possibly TRBD1 or TRBD2 for D (7 bases each). This CDR3 is 13 amino acids long. Deletions cut 5 bases from V and 7 bases from J, with 15 bases between. The germline V gene has CDR1 SGHVS and CDR2 FNYEAQ. The CDR3: CASSQGGSLEQYF. The CDR3 bases are TGTGCCAGCAGCCAGGGGGGGTCTTTAGAGCAGTACTTC.

CDR3 region: CASILGGDTGELFF. The CDR3, as DNA: TGTGCCAGCATTTTAGGGGGCGACACCGGGGAGCTGTTTTTT. This chain joins TRBV7-9 and TRBJ2-2, with 7 bases matching TRBD1. V was pared by 7 bases and J by 3 bases, with 5 bases of the junction left unmatched. The CDR3 sequence is 14 residues long. Germline loops: CDR1 SEHNR, CDR2 FQNEAQ (reference sequence).

Note on this clonotype: This may be a read error, as it is one base from a much larger clone. V gene TRBV28 combines with J gene TRBJ2-7; 10 nucleotides agree with TRBD1. The germline CDR1 and CDR2 sequences are MDHEN and SYDVKM. CDR3 size: 15 residues. The ends lost 8 bases at V and 4 bases at J; junction bases unmatched: 11. The CDR3 here is CASGEWTGGVYEQYF. In nucleotides, the CDR3 is TGTGCCAGCGGAGAGTGGACAGGGGGGGTTTACGAGCAGTACTTC.

V gene TRBV6-1 combines with J gene TRBJ2-1; 8 nucleotides match TRBD2. CDR3 length equals 11 residues. Germline lookup yields CDR1 MNHNS and CDR2 SASEGT. The ends lost 5 bases at V and 12 bases at J; junction bases unmatched: 3. CDR3 nucleotide sequence: TGTGCCAGCAGTACCGGGACTAGGCAGTTCTTC. Amino acids: CASSTGTRQFF.

In this sample, this clonotype turned up a few times. This clone may be a read error of a much larger clone one base away. V gene TRBV27 combines with J gene TRBJ1-2, with TRBD1 identical over 7 bases. Per germline, CDR1 MNHEY and CDR2 SMNVEV (reference sequence). The CDR3 has 15 amino acids. CDR3 in DNA: TGTGCCAGCAGTTCCGCTGACAGGGCGAACTATGGCTACGCCTTC. As protein: CASSSADRANYGYAF.

This clonotype was seen many times. The chain links TRBV12-3 or TRBV12-4 to TRBJ2-5, with D uncertain. The CDR3 is 14 amino acids. V shed 6 bases and J shed 5 bases, with 16 bases lying between them. CDR3 in amino acids: CASSQLRPPETQYF. CDR3 coding DNA: TGTGCCAGCAGCCAGTTGAGGCCTCCGGAGACCCAGTACTTC.

This clonotype was detected many times. J is TRBJ1-5 and V is TRBV7-2; D not resolved. The CDR3 covers 14 residues. Trimming stripped 1 base from V and 6 bases from J, with 10 bases between. Germline V gene data show CDR1 as SGHTA and CDR2 as FQGNSA. This CDR3 reads CASSLDRWSQPQHF. CDR3 bases: TGTGCCAGCAGCTTAGATAGGTGGAGTCAGCCCCAGCATTTT.

This clonotype was detected only once. The V gene is TRBV29-1, the J gene TRBJ2-5; TRBD2 is a possible D gene (5 bases). V lost 7 bases and J lost 4, with 10 bases in between. This CDR3 contains 11 residues. CDR1 is SQVTM and CDR2 is ANQGSEA in the germline V gene. The CDR3 coding sequence is TGCAGCGCCGGGAAGGTAGAGACCCAGTACTTC. Residues: CSAGKVETQYF.

This clonotype was observed at least ten times. This chain links TRBV2 with TRBJ2-7; 9 nucleotides line up with TRBD2. The CDR3 runs to 13 residues. V dropped 8 bases and J dropped 5; count of bases not matched to a gene: 7. CDR1 is SNHLY, CDR2 FYNNEI, per germline. CDR3 DNA sequence: TGTGCCAGCGTATTGACTAGCGGAAACGAGCAGTACTTC. This translates into CASVLTSGNEQYF.

This clonotype appeared a few times. DNA of the CDR3: TGTGCCAGCAGCTTGGCCCTGGAGGGGGCGTACAATGAGCAGTTCTTC. Its protein product is CASSLALEGAYNEQFF. The chain couples TRBV5-6 to TRBJ2-1, with D maybe TRBD1 (7 bases). Trimming removed 0 bases from V and 4 bases from J, with 14 bases in between. The CDR3 sequence is 16 residues long. Germline loops: CDR1 SGHDT, CDR2 YYEEEE.

This clonotype was recorded many times. The rearrangement links TRBV6-5 to TRBJ2-7; 12 nucleotides align to TRBD2. The germline V gene encodes CDR1 MNHEY and CDR2 SVGAGI. The junction had 11 bases not matched to a gene; V was cut back by 2 bases and J by 6 bases. The CDR3 has 17 residues. CDR3 bases: TGTGCCAGCAGTTACCAGACTAGCGGGAGAGTCCCCGGCGAGCAGTACTTC. Its translation: CASSYQTSGRVPGEQYF.

Ten or more counts support this clonotype. The chain couples TRBV12-3 or TRBV12-4 to TRBJ2-5; 10 bases fit TRBD2. Losses at the gene ends were 3 bases for V and 2 bases for J; bases not matched to a gene: 3. The CDR3 sequence is 15 residues long. The CDR3 loop reads CASSFGLAEQETQYF. The CDR3 coding sequence is TGTGCCAGCAGTTTCGGACTAGCGGAGCAAGAGACCCAGTACTTC.

This clonotype was found many times. The chain employs TRBV3-1 and TRBJ2-5; 9 bases are a match to TRBD1. The CDR3 runs 15 residues. The germline gives CDR1 LGHDT, CDR2 YNNKEL (reference sequence). Losses at the gene ends were 1 base for V and 5 bases for J; bases not matched to a gene: 5. The CDR3 reads CASSQGTGDLETQYF. DNA for the CDR3: TGTGCCAGCAGCCAAGGGACAGGGGATCTGGAGACCCAGTACTTC.

This clonotype came up a few times. The J gene is TRBJ2-7, the V gene TRBV3-1; 8 nucleotides agree with TRBD1. The germline gives CDR1 LGHDT, CDR2 YNNKEL (reference sequence). Germline trimming cut 1 base from V and 5 bases from J; bases unmatched to any gene: 7. CDR3 size: 15 residues. CDR3 sequence: CASSQGTGNVNEQYF. The DNA of the CDR3 is TGTGCCAGCAGCCAAGGGACAGGGAACGTCAACGAGCAGTACTTC.

This clonotype was seen ten or more times. The rearrangement uses TRBV13 and TRBJ1-5; no definite D call. The V end was cut by 6 bases, the J end by 6 bases, with 9 bases between. CDR1 and CDR2 (germline): PRHDT, FYEKMQ (reference sequence). The CDR3 has 12 amino acids. CDR3 nucleotide sequence: TGTGCCAGCAGTCGGGGTGGTCAGCCCCAGCATTTT. This gives the protein CASSRGGQPQHF.

In this sample, this clonotype turned up many times. This sequence joins TRBV5-1 and TRBJ1-2, with no clear D. The CDR3 has 15 amino acids. Germline CDR1 SGHRS, CDR2 YFSETQ. V was trimmed by 0 bases and J by 4 bases, leaving 13 bases between them. The CDR3 here is CASSLEVRSGYGYTF. In DNA form, the CDR3 reads TGCGCCAGCAGCTTGGAGGTCAGGTCAGGCTATGGCTACACCTTC.

The CDR3 nucleotides are TGCAGTGCTCGGGACAGGGGATACGAGCAGTACTTC. Protein product: CSARDRGYEQYF. The chain is built from TRBV20-1 and TRBJ2-7; 10 positions match TRBD1. Germline CDR1 is DFQATT and CDR2 is SNEGSKA (reference sequence). The length of the CDR3 is 12 residues. With 5 bases clipped from V and 4 bases from J, the junction kept 2 bases outside the gene matches.

V usage is TRBV28 and J usage is TRBJ1-5; no clear D gene. The V end lost 2 bases, the J end lost 1 base, and 9 bases lay between the germline ends. Germline V CDR1 and CDR2: MDHEN, SYDVKM. The CDR3 runs 15 residues. CDR3 in amino acids: CASSLPPGSNQPQHF. The CDR3 nucleotides are TGTGCCAGCAGTTTACCTCCCGGGAGCAATCAGCCCCAGCATTTT.

This clonotype was seen at least ten times. The DNA for the CDR3 is TGTGCCAGCAGACCGGACGGCGGGGGCGGTCAGCCCCAGCATTTT. Translating it yields CASRPDGGGGQPQHF. The chain employs TRBV27 and TRBJ1-5; D possibly corresponds to TRBD1 (6 bases). V was shortened by 6 bases and J by 6 bases, with 18 bases between the two germline ends. Germline CDR1 and CDR2: MNHEY and SMNVEV (reference sequence). The length of the CDR3 is 15 residues.

With regard to this clonotype: This may be a read error, as it is one base from a much larger clone. Written as DNA, the CDR3 is TGCGCCAGCAGCTTGGTGACTAGCGGGGAGGAGCAGTACTTC. Residues: CASSLVTSGEEQYF. The rearrangement joins TRBV5-1 to TRBJ2-7; 11 nucleotides line up with TRBD2. V trimming: 0 bases; J trimming: 7 bases; junction bases outside the gene matches: 3. Germline V gene data show CDR1 as SGHRS and CDR2 as YFSETQ. The CDR3 spans 14 residues.

This clonotype came up a few times. The V and J genes are TRBV6-5 and TRBJ2-5; D is tentatively TRBD1 or TRBD2 (5 bases each). The J call is doubtful: the DNA matches TRBJ2-1 better. The germline CDR1 and CDR2 sequences are MNHEY and SVGAGI. The CDR3 has 13 amino acids. The CDR3 DNA sequence: TGTGCCAGCAGTTATGCGACGTGGGGGGAGCAGTTCTTC. It specifies CASSYATWGEQFF.

This clonotype has a single count. The V and J genes are TRBV19 and TRBJ1-6, with TRBD1 as a possible D gene (6 bases). The V gene's germline CDR1 is LNHDA and CDR2 SQIVND (reference sequence). The ends were cut back, 3 bases at V and 10 bases at J, with 16 bases in the middle. This CDR3 spans 15 amino acids. The CDR3 spells CASSILQGSRSPLHF. The CDR3 DNA reads TGTGCCAGTAGTATTTTGCAGGGGAGTAGATCACCCCTCCACTTT.

This clonotype came up many times. This chain uses TRBV18 with TRBJ2-3; D remains unclear. This CDR3 spans 15 amino acids. Looked up from germline, CDR1 is KGHSH and CDR2 is LQKENI. V was clipped by 4 bases and J by 0 bases, with 11 bases between them. CDR3 residues: CASSQQTRSTDTQYF. Here the CDR3 DNA reads TGTGCCAGCTCACAACAGACCAGGAGCACAGATACGCAGTATTTT.

This clonotype was seen a few times. This sequence joins TRBV5-4 and TRBJ1-2; tentative D call: TRBD1 (6 bases). Germline CDR1 reads SGHNT; CDR2 reads YYREEE (reference sequence). The CDR3 consists of 14 residues. The ends were cut back, 3 bases at V and 5 bases at J, with 14 bases in the middle. The CDR3 spells CASSSYQGNYGYTF. The DNA of the CDR3 is TGTGCCAGCAGCTCTTACCAGGGGAATTATGGCTACACCTTC.

The table lists this clonotype with many counts. V usage is TRBV13 and J usage is TRBJ1-5, with TRBD1 as a possible D gene (6 bases). The CDR3 is made up of 14 amino acids. V was clipped by 2 bases and J by 3 bases, with 8 bases between them. Per germline, CDR1 PRHDT and CDR2 FYEKMQ (reference sequence). The CDR3 loop is CASSLQGLNQPQHF. The CDR3 DNA reads as TGTGCCAGCAGCTTACAGGGGCTCAATCAGCCCCAGCATTTT. The variable domain in full, with the rest retrieved from reference TRBV13 and TRBJ1-5, is AAGVIQSPRHLIKEKRETATLKCYPIPRHDTVYWYQQGPGQDPQFLISFYEKMQSDKGSIPDRFSAQQFSDYHSELNMSSLELGDSALYFCASSLQGLNQPQHFGDGTRLSIL.